Included here is one T cell receptor beta chain sequence, with context. This sample includes further DNA sequences coding for the same CDR3. The sample belongs to a study of shared clonotypes between healthy human individuals. Every subset's genomic DNA went evenly onto several immunoSEQ plates. Method: immunoSEQ multiplex PCR; TCRdb's copy keeps in-frame clones and lacks some. The table includes over a million clones, about three quarters detected once. The CDR3 length is 14 residues. From germline, CDR1 is SGDLS and CDR2 YYNGEE. V gave up 2 bases and J gave up 2 bases, with 10 bases separating them. The sequence came from a man between 18 and 35 years old in good health. This chain connects TRBV9 to TRBJ1-1; no firm D call. Sequencing input: memory CD4+ T cells sorted from blood. Sample subset: CD45RA-negative fraction. The CDR3 sequence: CASSVGLSNTEAFF. CDR3 DNA: TGTGCCAGCAGCGTGGGCCTTTCAAACACTGAAGCTTTCTTT.